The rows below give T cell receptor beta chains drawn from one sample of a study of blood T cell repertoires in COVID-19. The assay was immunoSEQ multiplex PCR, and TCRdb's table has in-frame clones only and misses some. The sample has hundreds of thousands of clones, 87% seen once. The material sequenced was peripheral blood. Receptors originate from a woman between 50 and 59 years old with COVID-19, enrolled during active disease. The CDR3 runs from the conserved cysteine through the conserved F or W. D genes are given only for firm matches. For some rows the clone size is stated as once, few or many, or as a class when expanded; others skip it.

cdr3_nt: TGTGCCAGCAGTGAGTTTGTCCTCTATGGCTACACCTTC; cdr3_aa: CASSEFVLYGYTF; cdr3_length: 13; clone_size: NA; v_call: TRBV6-1; d_call: NA; j_call: TRBJ1-2
cdr3_nt: TGTGCCTGCCCTAAGGGGCAGACATACAATGAGCAGTTCTTC; cdr3_aa: CACPKGQTYNEQFF; cdr3_length: 14; clone_size: NA; v_call: TRBV30; d_call: NA; j_call: TRBJ2-1
cdr3_nt: TGTGCCACCAGCTCCATTTTCACCGGGACTAGGGCAAGCACAGATACGCAGTATTTT; cdr3_aa: CATSSIFTGTRASTDTQYF; cdr3_length: 19; clone_size: once; v_call: TRBV15; d_call: TRBD2; j_call: TRBJ2-3
cdr3_nt: TGCGCCAGCAGCTTTACAGGGGAAAACATTCAGTACTTC; cdr3_aa: CASSFTGENIQYF; cdr3_length: 13; clone_size: NA; v_call: TRBV5-1; d_call: TRBD1; j_call: TRBJ2-4
cdr3_nt: TGTGCCAGCAGCTTGGTTGCGGCCGCGGTGGACGAGCAGTACTTC; cdr3_aa: CASSLVAAAVDEQYF; cdr3_length: 15; clone_size: NA; v_call: TRBV5-4; d_call: NA; j_call: TRBJ2-7
cdr3_nt: TGTGCCTGGAGTGTTGGAGCGGGCAACGAGCAGTACTTC; cdr3_aa: CAWSVGAGNEQYF; cdr3_length: 13; clone_size: NA; v_call: TRBV30; d_call: NA; j_call: TRBJ2-7
cdr3_nt: TGTGCCAGCAGCCAGGGGGAGAGCGGGCTGTACGAGCAGTACTTC; cdr3_aa: CASSQGESGLYEQYF; cdr3_length: 15; clone_size: NA; v_call: TRBV3-1/TRBV3-2; d_call: NA; j_call: TRBJ2-7
cdr3_nt: TGCGCCAGCAGCTTGTATAGTCGAAATGAAAAACTGTTTTTT; cdr3_aa: CASSLYSRNEKLFF; cdr3_length: 14; clone_size: NA; v_call: TRBV5-1; d_call: NA; j_call: TRBJ1-4
cdr3_nt: TGCAGCGTTGGACAGGGTCTGTACAGTGAGCAGTTCTTC; cdr3_aa: CSVGQGLYSEQFF; cdr3_length: 13; clone_size: few; v_call: TRBV29-1; d_call: TRBD1; j_call: TRBJ2-1
cdr3_nt: TGCGCCAGCAGCCCCGAACTAGCGGGAGGGTCCGTAGAGCAGTACTTC; cdr3_aa: CASSPELAGGSVEQYF; cdr3_length: 16; clone_size: NA; v_call: TRBV10-2; d_call: TRBD2; j_call: TRBJ2-7
cdr3_nt: TGCGCCAGCAGCTTGGCGGCGGGCCGACGGGAGGGCTACACCTTC; cdr3_aa: CASSLAAGRREGYTF; cdr3_length: 15; clone_size: NA; v_call: TRBV5-1; d_call: NA; j_call: TRBJ1-2
cdr3_nt: TGTGCCAGCAGCTTGAGGGGGCCCTCCTACGAGCAGTACTTC; cdr3_aa: CASSLRGPSYEQYF; cdr3_length: 14; clone_size: NA; v_call: TRBV27; d_call: TRBD1; j_call: TRBJ2-7
cdr3_nt: TGTGCCTCCCAGTCGGAGACTGAAGCTTTCTTT; cdr3_aa: CASQSETEAFF; cdr3_length: 11; clone_size: once; v_call: TRBV30; d_call: NA; j_call: TRBJ1-1
cdr3_nt: TGTGCCAGCATATCGGCAGGCATTGGGGCCAACGTCCTGACTTTC; cdr3_aa: CASISAGIGANVLTF; cdr3_length: 15; clone_size: NA; v_call: TRBV6-5; d_call: NA; j_call: TRBJ2-6
cdr3_nt: TGCGCCAGCAGCTTGGATACCGGGGGAGCCAAAAACATTCAGTACTTC; cdr3_aa: CASSLDTGGAKNIQYF; cdr3_length: 16; clone_size: NA; v_call: TRBV5-1; d_call: NA; j_call: TRBJ2-4
cdr3_nt: TGTGCCAGCAGTGAGGACAGTTTTGGATACAATGAGCAGTTCTTC; cdr3_aa: CASSEDSFGYNEQFF; cdr3_length: 15; clone_size: once; v_call: TRBV6-1; d_call: NA; j_call: TRBJ2-1
cdr3_nt: TGTGCCAGCTCACCACCCGGGACAGGCAATCAGCCCCAGCATTTT; cdr3_aa: CASSPPGTGNQPQHF; cdr3_length: 15; clone_size: NA; v_call: TRBV18; d_call: TRBD1; j_call: TRBJ1-5
cdr3_nt: TGTGCCAGTAAAGTGGGGACTAGCGGAGGTTTCTCCTACAATGAGCAGTTCTTC; cdr3_aa: CASKVGTSGGFSYNEQFF; cdr3_length: 18; clone_size: NA; v_call: TRBV19; d_call: TRBD2; j_call: TRBJ2-1
cdr3_nt: TGTGCCAGCAGCCAAGATACCCTACTAGCGGGAGTTACAGATACGCAGTATTTT; cdr3_aa: CASSQDTLLAGVTDTQYF; cdr3_length: 18; clone_size: NA; v_call: TRBV3-1/TRBV3-2; d_call: TRBD2; j_call: TRBJ2-3
cdr3_nt: TGTGCCAGCAGCTTAGTTCAGGCCCGAGGCAGGGCTGGCGGGGAGCTGTTTTTT; cdr3_aa: CASSLVQARGRAGGELFF; cdr3_length: 18; clone_size: NA; v_call: TRBV11-2; d_call: NA; j_call: TRBJ2-2
cdr3_nt: TGTGCCAGCAGAGGACAGGGTAGTAGGGCCAACGTCCTGACTTTC; cdr3_aa: CASRGQGSRANVLTF; cdr3_length: 15; clone_size: NA; v_call: TRBV2; d_call: TRBD1; j_call: TRBJ2-6
cdr3_nt: TGTGCCAGCAGCCTCGCTCTCGGTGAGCAGTTCTTC; cdr3_aa: CASSLALGEQFF; cdr3_length: 12; clone_size: NA; v_call: TRBV9; d_call: NA; j_call: TRBJ2-1
cdr3_nt: TGTGCCAGCAGTGAAGCGCTTCGAGGAAGGTTCCAGTTCAACTATGGCTACACCTTC; cdr3_aa: CASSEALRGRFQFNYGYTF; cdr3_length: 19; clone_size: once; v_call: TRBV6-1; d_call: NA; j_call: TRBJ1-2
cdr3_nt: TGTGCCTGGAGGATGGAGGACTATGGCTACACCTTC; cdr3_aa: CAWRMEDYGYTF; cdr3_length: 12; clone_size: NA; v_call: TRBV30; d_call: NA; j_call: TRBJ1-2
cdr3_nt: TGCAGTGCTAGTCGGGCTACAGGGACGACTGAAGCTTTCTTT; cdr3_aa: CSASRATGTTEAFF; cdr3_length: 14; clone_size: NA; v_call: TRBV20-1; d_call: NA; j_call: TRBJ1-1
cdr3_nt: TGTGCCAGCAGCTTAGGGGTAGGAGAGAACACTGAAGCTTTCTTT; cdr3_aa: CASSLGVGENTEAFF; cdr3_length: 15; clone_size: NA; v_call: TRBV7-8; d_call: NA; j_call: TRBJ1-1
cdr3_nt: TGTGCCAGCAGCTTCCGGCGTACAGGGGGTAATGAAAAACTGTTTTTT; cdr3_aa: CASSFRRTGGNEKLFF; cdr3_length: 16; clone_size: few; v_call: TRBV7-8; d_call: TRBD1; j_call: TRBJ1-4
cdr3_nt: TGTGCCAGCATCGGGACTAGCATAACTACGCAGTATTTT; cdr3_aa: CASIGTSITTQYF; cdr3_length: 13; clone_size: NA; v_call: TRBV6-5; d_call: TRBD2; j_call: TRBJ2-3
cdr3_nt: TGTGCCACCAGCCGGCAGGGGTCATTCGGCATTCAGTACTTC; cdr3_aa: CATSRQGSFGIQYF; cdr3_length: 14; clone_size: NA; v_call: TRBV15; d_call: NA; j_call: TRBJ2-4
cdr3_nt: TGTGCCAGTAGTATTTTGGGCCTGATTAACTATGGCTACACCTTC; cdr3_aa: CASSILGLINYGYTF; cdr3_length: 15; clone_size: NA; v_call: TRBV19; d_call: NA; j_call: TRBJ1-2
cdr3_nt: TGTGCCAGCAGCTCCTTTAAGCGGTATGGGTTCGAGCAGTACTTC; cdr3_aa: CASSSFKRYGFEQYF; cdr3_length: 15; clone_size: few; v_call: TRBV5-6; d_call: NA; j_call: TRBJ2-7
cdr3_nt: TGTGCCAGCAGCCCGACGGCGAGAACAGGGGGCTATGAGCAGTACTTC; cdr3_aa: CASSPTARTGGYEQYF; cdr3_length: 16; clone_size: once; v_call: TRBV5-6; d_call: TRBD1; j_call: TRBJ2-7
cdr3_nt: TGCGCCAGCAGCTTCATCGACAGGGCAAATTCACCCCTCCACTTT; cdr3_aa: CASSFIDRANSPLHF; cdr3_length: 15; clone_size: NA; v_call: TRBV5-1; d_call: TRBD1; j_call: TRBJ1-6
cdr3_nt: TGTGCCAGCAGCTTACTCGGCAGGGGCATCAACGAGCAGTACTTC; cdr3_aa: CASSLLGRGINEQYF; cdr3_length: 15; clone_size: NA; v_call: TRBV7-2; d_call: NA; j_call: TRBJ2-7
cdr3_nt: TGTGCCAGCAGCCAACCCGGGGACGAGCAGTACTTC; cdr3_aa: CASSQPGDEQYF; cdr3_length: 12; clone_size: NA; v_call: TRBV6-5; d_call: NA; j_call: TRBJ2-7
cdr3_nt: TGCGCCAGCAGTCCTTCTGGAAACACCATATATTTT; cdr3_aa: CASSPSGNTIYF; cdr3_length: 12; clone_size: NA; v_call: TRBV5-1; d_call: NA; j_call: TRBJ1-3
cdr3_nt: TGTGCCAGTAGTATAGGTAGCAGGAACACTGAAGCTTTCTTT; cdr3_aa: CASSIGSRNTEAFF; cdr3_length: 14; clone_size: NA; v_call: TRBV19; d_call: NA; j_call: TRBJ1-1
cdr3_nt: TGTGCCAGCAGGCCGGGCTCGGGGACCTACGAGCAGTACTTC; cdr3_aa: CASRPGSGTYEQYF; cdr3_length: 14; clone_size: NA; v_call: TRBV6-6; d_call: NA; j_call: TRBJ2-7
cdr3_nt: TGTGCCAGCGCCAGGCACCCTCAGGAGACCCAGTACTTC; cdr3_aa: CASARHPQETQYF; cdr3_length: 13; clone_size: NA; v_call: TRBV27; d_call: NA; j_call: TRBJ2-5
cdr3_nt: TGCAGCGCTGCTAGCGGGGCCCATAGCACAGATACGCAGTATTTT; cdr3_aa: CSAASGAHSTDTQYF; cdr3_length: 15; clone_size: NA; v_call: TRBV29-1; d_call: TRBD2; j_call: TRBJ2-3
cdr3_nt: TGTGCCTGGAGTCACAGGGGGGGTTTAGGCTACTATGGCTACACCTTC; cdr3_aa: CAWSHRGGLGYYGYTF; cdr3_length: 16; clone_size: NA; v_call: TRBV30; d_call: TRBD1; j_call: TRBJ1-2
cdr3_nt: TGTGCCAGCAGCTCCACAGGGGGGTCTGGCACAGATACGCAGTATTTT; cdr3_aa: CASSSTGGSGTDTQYF; cdr3_length: 16; clone_size: NA; v_call: TRBV11-3; d_call: TRBD1; j_call: TRBJ2-3
cdr3_nt: TGTGCCAGCAGTGACCGACAGAGCACTGAAGCTTTCTTT; cdr3_aa: CASSDRQSTEAFF; cdr3_length: 13; clone_size: NA; v_call: TRBV6-6; d_call: NA; j_call: TRBJ1-1
cdr3_nt: TGTGCCAGCAGTTATTTGCCAGGGGAGAATTCACCCCTCCACTTT; cdr3_aa: CASSYLPGENSPLHF; cdr3_length: 15; clone_size: NA; v_call: TRBV6-6; d_call: NA; j_call: TRBJ1-6
cdr3_nt: TGTGCCAGCAGCTTGTTTACAGGGGTTAATCAGCCCCAGCATTTT; cdr3_aa: CASSLFTGVNQPQHF; cdr3_length: 15; clone_size: NA; v_call: TRBV5-6; d_call: TRBD1; j_call: TRBJ1-5
cdr3_nt: TGTGCCAGCAGTTTCCGCCGACAGGGTAGAGGGGGCTACACCTTC; cdr3_aa: CASSFRRQGRGGYTF; cdr3_length: 15; clone_size: NA; v_call: TRBV28; d_call: TRBD1; j_call: TRBJ1-2
cdr3_nt: TGTGCCAGCAGTGAGATCCCGGGGGGCAATCAGCCCCAGCATTTT; cdr3_aa: CASSEIPGGNQPQHF; cdr3_length: 15; clone_size: NA; v_call: TRBV2; d_call: NA; j_call: TRBJ1-5
cdr3_nt: TGTGCCAGCAGCATGACCCTACTCCGGGATTACACCGGGGAGCTGTTTTTT; cdr3_aa: CASSMTLLRDYTGELFF; cdr3_length: 17; clone_size: once; v_call: TRBV5-6; d_call: NA; j_call: TRBJ2-2
cdr3_nt: TGTGCCAGCAGCCGGGGAGCGGGGCAGGCGAACACCGGGGAGCTGTTTTTT; cdr3_aa: CASSRGAGQANTGELFF; cdr3_length: 17; clone_size: NA; v_call: TRBV2; d_call: TRBD2; j_call: TRBJ2-2
cdr3_nt: TGTGCCAGCAGTTCCCTGCTCCGGGACAGGGTTAACTATGGCTACACCTTC; cdr3_aa: CASSSLLRDRVNYGYTF; cdr3_length: 17; clone_size: NA; v_call: TRBV2; d_call: TRBD1; j_call: TRBJ1-2
cdr3_nt: TGTGCCAGCAGTGAAGGGCCATCGAACACTGAAGCTTTCTTT; cdr3_aa: CASSEGPSNTEAFF; cdr3_length: 14; clone_size: NA; v_call: TRBV2; d_call: NA; j_call: TRBJ1-1
cdr3_nt: TGCGCCAGCAGCCAGGGACAGGGCGCTAATGAAAAACTGTTTTTT; cdr3_aa: CASSQGQGANEKLFF; cdr3_length: 15; clone_size: NA; v_call: TRBV4-3; d_call: TRBD1; j_call: TRBJ1-4
cdr3_nt: TGTGCTAGTGTTCTCTGGAGTGAAGCTTTCTTT; cdr3_aa: CASVLWSEAFF; cdr3_length: 11; clone_size: NA; v_call: TRBV12-5; d_call: NA; j_call: TRBJ1-1